This passage covers 18 T cell receptor beta chains from one sample sequenced in a study of OX40 agonist ivuxolimab in advanced cancers. Only in-frame clones appear in the TCRdb table, and some are missing; sequencing was by immunoSEQ multiplex PCR. The table shows some 91,000 clones, with approximately 87% occurring only once. Here the sequenced sample was CD4+ or CD8+ T cells sorted from blood, taken in a trial of the OX40 agonist ivuxolimab. The receptors come from an adult with an advanced solid tumor such as melanoma, head and neck, liver or kidney cancer.

This sequence joins TRBV30 and TRBJ2-1, with 11 bases matching TRBD2. In germline, CDR1 is GTSNPN, CDR2 SVGIG (reference sequence). The length of the CDR3 is 16 residues. V gave up 3 bases and J gave up 1 base; unmatched junction bases: 5. The CDR3 reads CAWSLGTSGSYNEQFF. CDR3 coding DNA: TGTGCCTGGAGCCTCGGGACTAGCGGATCCTACAATGAGCAGTTCTTC.

The rearrangement uses TRBV2 and TRBJ1-5; 9 bases are shared with TRBD1. V was clipped by 3 bases and J by 6 bases; unmatched bases: 3. CDR1 and CDR2 (germline): SNHLY, FYNNEI. The CDR3 runs 14 residues. The CDR3 protein is CASSEDRGIQPQHF. CDR3 DNA: TGTGCCAGCAGTGAGGACAGGGGAATTCAGCCCCAGCATTTT.

The chain links TRBV9 to TRBJ2-1; 7 bases line up with TRBD1. The CDR3 is 14 amino acids. The ends lost 3 bases at V and 5 bases at J; junction bases unmatched: 5. Germline CDR1 and CDR2: SGDLS and YYNGEE. CDR3 DNA: TGTGCCAGCAGCGCAGGGACAGCTCACAATGAGCAGTTCTTC. Encoded protein: CASSAGTAHNEQFF.

CDR3 bases: TGTGCCAGCAGACCCGCCAGGGGGCAAGAGACCCAGTACTTC. Encoded protein: CASRPARGQETQYF. V usage is TRBV28 and J usage is TRBJ2-5; 7 bases map to TRBD1. CDR3 length: 14 amino acids. The V gene end was trimmed by 6 bases and the J gene end by 2 bases; junction bases not matched to a gene: 6. Looked up from germline, CDR1 is MDHEN and CDR2 is SYDVKM.

This chain joins TRBV29-1 and TRBJ2-1; D uncertain. The CDR3 extends over 10 amino acids. V was shortened by 1 base and J by 16 bases, with 11 bases between the two germline ends. Germline V gene data show CDR1 as SQVTM and CDR2 as ANQGSEA. The CDR3 loop is CSVEVVRPFF. The DNA for the CDR3 is TGCAGCGTTGAAGTCGTCAGGCCTTTCTTC.

V gene TRBV7-8 combines with J gene TRBJ2-7; weak D call: TRBD1 (5 bases). Between the trimmed V and J ends, which lost 1 base and 4 bases, there was a span of 11 bases. The CDR3 runs to 14 residues. Germline V gives CDR1 SGHVS, CDR2 FQNEAQ. Here the CDR3 DNA reads TGTGCCAGCAGCTTAGTGGTGACAGATTACGAGCAGTACTTC. This codes for CASSLVVTDYEQYF.

CDR3 DNA sequence: TGTGCCAGCAGCCAGGGAAGTTACGAGCAGTACGTC. Its protein product is CASSQGSYEQYV. The rearrangement links TRBV5-5 to TRBJ2-7, with a possible D match to TRBD1 (5 bases). Germline values: CDR1 SGHKS, CDR2 YYEKEE (reference sequence). V lost 4 bases and J lost 4, with 9 bases in between. The length of the CDR3 is 12 residues.

The chain uses TRBV19 and TRBJ2-2; 10 bases fit TRBD2. The germline V gene has CDR1 LNHDA and CDR2 SQIVND (reference sequence). J gave up 4 bases and V 6 bases, and 11 bases lay outside the gene matches. The CDR3 length is 17 residues. The CDR3 loop reads CASRKPGLAFSTGELFF. CDR3 nucleotides: TGTGCCAGTAGGAAGCCGGGACTAGCGTTCAGCACCGGGGAGCTGTTTTTT. Using reference TRBV19 and TRBJ2-2 for the parts outside the CDR3, the full variable domain is DGGITQSPKYLFRKEGQNVTLSCEQNLNHDAMYWYRQDPGQGLRLIYYSQIVNDFQKGDIAEGYSVSREKKESFPLTVTSAQKNPTAFYLCASRKPGLAFSTGELFFGEGSRLTVL.

In the case of this clone: One end of the junction is discordant with germline, which a read error may explain. The sample carries other DNA sequences with the same CDR3. This rearrangement joins TRBV4-1 to TRBJ1-1; TRBD1 aligns across 8 bases. The CDR3 extends over 13 amino acids. The germline gives CDR1 MGHRA, CDR2 YSYEKL. The CDR3 loop reads CASRPDRATEAFF. CDR3 nucleotides: TGTGCCAGCAGACCGGACAGGGCCACTGAAGCTTTCTTT.

The J gene is TRBJ1-1, the V gene TRBV5-5, with 8 bases lining up with TRBD1. V was clipped by 3 bases and J by 11 bases; unmatched bases: 9. The CDR3 contains 13 residues. Looked up from germline, CDR1 is SGHKS and CDR2 is YYEKEE (reference sequence). CDR3 in amino acids: CASSSPGQGGAFF. The CDR3 DNA sequence: TGTGCCAGCAGCTCCCCAGGACAGGGAGGGGCTTTCTTT.

The rearrangement uses TRBV19 and TRBJ2-1, with a possible D match to TRBD2 (6 bases). Looked up from germline, CDR1 is LNHDA and CDR2 is SQIVND (reference sequence). Trimming left V 5 bases short and J 9 bases short, with 17 bases between. The CDR3 is made up of 14 amino acids. Here the CDR3 reads CASSPGLTGGEQFF. In nucleotides, the CDR3 is TGTGCCAGTAGTCCGGGACTTACCGGGGGTGAGCAGTTCTTC.

This chain joins TRBV5-1 and TRBJ2-7, with TRBD1 matching over 12 bases. Per the germline V gene, CDR1 is SGHRS and CDR2 is YFSETQ. The V gene end was trimmed by 0 bases and the J gene end by 5 bases; junction bases not matched to a gene: 0. This CDR3 region has 14 residues. The CDR3 coding sequence is TGCGCCAGCAGCTTGGGGGACAGGGGGCACGAGCAGTACTTC. Encoded protein: CASSLGDRGHEQYF. Based on the CDR3 plus reference TRBV5-1 and TRBJ2-7, the full variable domain is KAGVTQTPRYLIKTRGQQVTLSCSPISGHRSVSWYQQTPGQGLQFLFEYFSETQRNKGNFPGRFSGRQFSNSRSEMNVSTLELGDSALYLCASSLGDRGHEQYFGPGTRLTVT.

The chain uses TRBV7-3 and TRBJ2-7; D is possibly TRBD2 (5 bases). The CDR3 consists of 14 residues. The V gene's germline CDR1 is SGHTA and CDR2 FQGTGA. V was clipped by 1 base and J by 3 bases, with 10 bases between them. CDR3: CASSLKGGGYEQYF. The CDR3 DNA reads as TGTGCCAGCAGCTTAAAAGGCGGAGGCTACGAGCAGTACTTC.

V and J are TRBV7-8 and TRBJ1-1; D is uncertain. The CDR3 runs 14 residues. Germline-derived CDR1 and CDR2 are SGHVS and FQNEAQ. Deletions cut 0 bases from V and 2 bases from J, with 7 bases between. CDR3 sequence reads: CASSLAEANTEAFF. The CDR3 DNA follows: TGTGCCAGCAGCTTAGCTGAAGCCAACACTGAAGCTTTCTTT. The whole variable domain, filled in from reference TRBV7-8 and TRBJ1-1, reads GAGVSQSPRYKVAKRGQDVALRCDPISGHVSLFWYQQALGQGPEFLTYFQNEAQLDKSGLPSDRFFAERPEGSVSTLKIQRTQQEDSAVYLCASSLAEANTEAFFGQGTRLTVV.

The CDR3 sequence is CASRTSGRDIQYF. Written as DNA, the CDR3 is TGTGCCAGCAGGACTAGCGGGAGGGACATTCAGTACTTC. J is TRBJ2-4 and V is TRBV28, with TRBD2 matching over 14 bases. V lost 6 bases, J lost 8 bases, and 0 bases stayed unmatched. The CDR3 has 13 residues. Germline V lookup: CDR1 MDHEN, CDR2 SYDVKM.

The genes are TRBV14 and TRBJ2-6; D gene uncertain. This CDR3 has 16 amino acids. CDR1 and CDR2 from the germline V gene are SGHDN and FVKESK. Trimming cost V 4 bases and J 1 base, with 11 bases left between them. The CDR3 loop is CASSLTLISGANVLTF. As DNA, the CDR3 is TGTGCCAGCAGCCTGACCCTAATATCTGGGGCCAACGTCCTGACTTTC.

The rearrangement uses TRBV9 and TRBJ2-5; 15 positions match TRBD2. Germline V gene data show CDR1 as SGDLS and CDR2 as YYNGEE. This CDR3 has 18 amino acids. V dropped 2 bases and J dropped 1; count of bases not matched to a gene: 6. Here the CDR3 DNA reads TGTGCCAGCAGCGTGGGACTAGCGGGAGGAGGGGTCCAAGAGACCCAGTACTTC. Protein: CASSVGLAGGGVQETQYF.

The genes are TRBV10-3 and TRBJ2-3; TRBD2 agrees at 7 bases. V trimming: 3 bases; J trimming: 5 bases; junction bases outside the gene matches: 5. Germline CDR1 ENHRY, CDR2 SYGVKD. The CDR3 spans 14 residues. The chain's CDR3 is CAISDGREGDTQYF. In DNA form, the CDR3 reads TGTGCCATCAGTGACGGCAGGGAGGGAGATACGCAGTATTTT.